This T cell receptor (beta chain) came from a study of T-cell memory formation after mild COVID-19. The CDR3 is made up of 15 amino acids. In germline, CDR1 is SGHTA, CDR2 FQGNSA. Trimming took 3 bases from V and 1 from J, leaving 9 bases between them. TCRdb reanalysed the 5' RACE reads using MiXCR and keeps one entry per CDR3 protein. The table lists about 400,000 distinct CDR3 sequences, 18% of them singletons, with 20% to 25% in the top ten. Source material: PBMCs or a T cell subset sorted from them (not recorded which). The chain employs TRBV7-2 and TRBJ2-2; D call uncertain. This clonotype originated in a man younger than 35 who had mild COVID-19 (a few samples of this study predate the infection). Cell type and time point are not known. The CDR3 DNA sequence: TGTGCCAGCAGCTTCTTAATAATGAACACCGGGGAGCTGTTTTTT. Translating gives CASSFLIMNTGELFF.